A single T cell receptor (beta chain) is shown here with its context. Its target is unknown. This sample is drawn from a study of T cell responses to AZD1222 COVID-19 vaccine. Study-wide findings and caveats: Mostly white British, mostly female donors; authors suggested clonal diversity may be underestimated.

Germline values: CDR1 MNHNS, CDR2 SASEGT. V lost 2 bases to trimming and J lost 4 bases, with 8 bases between them. This CDR3 has 14 residues. Sequencing used immunoSEQ multiplex PCR; TCRdb keeps in-frame clones, though not all of them. The sample contains about 110,000 clones, about 86% of which appear only once. The clonotype originates from an adult in good health. The chain uses TRBV6-1 and TRBJ1-4, with D perhaps matching TRBD1 (5 bases). The sample here was peripheral blood, taken on day 0 of AZD1222 vaccination. The CDR3 nucleotides read TGTGCCAGCAGTGAAACAGGCCGTAATGAAAAACTGTTTTTT. As protein: CASSETGRNEKLFF.